This entry lists 4 T cell receptor beta chains sequenced from one sample in a study of T cells after yellow fever vaccination. Each CDR3 protein is one row after TCRdb ran MiXCR on the 5' RACE reads. Seen here are a few hundred thousand distinct CDR3 sequences, about 4% observed once, and the top ten hold just under 25%. The sample consisted of PBMCs, taken 5 days after the yellow fever booster vaccination. The receptors originated from a man between 18 and 35 years old who received the YFV17D yellow fever vaccine.

This clonotype was seen a few times. The gene calls are TRBV19 and TRBJ1-6; 10 bases are shared with TRBD1. This CDR3 comprises 15 residues. CDR1 is LNHDA, CDR2 SQIVND, per germline (reference sequence). V dropped 4 bases and J dropped 7; count of bases not matched to a gene: 4. This chain's CDR3 is CASSTDRGPNSPLHF. The CDR3, as DNA: TGTGCCAGTAGTACCGACAGGGGGCCGAATTCACCCCTCCACTTT.

This clonotype was observed at least ten times. This chain connects TRBV10-3 to TRBJ2-5, with a tentative D call TRBD2 (5 bases). The CDR3 has 13 amino acids. Deletions cut 6 bases from V and 5 bases from J, with 13 bases between. Germline lookup yields CDR1 ENHRY and CDR2 SYGVKD. The CDR3 loop reads CAIRGRGLETQYF. CDR3 bases: TGTGCCATCAGGGGGAGAGGGTTGGAGACCCAGTACTTC.

This clonotype was detected only a few times. The V and J genes are TRBV15 and TRBJ2-5, with TRBD2 identical over 12 bases. This CDR3 is 15 amino acids long. Germline V gives CDR1 LNHNV, CDR2 YYDKDF (reference sequence). V lost 1 base to trimming and J lost 5 bases; unmatched junction nucleotides: 2. The CDR3 region is CATSRASGGEETQYF. CDR3 coding DNA: TGTGCCACCAGCAGAGCTAGCGGGGGGGAGGAGACCCAGTACTTC.

In this sample, this clonotype turned up many times. V and J are TRBV7-7 and TRBJ2-2; D uncertain. The V gene lost 5 bases and the J gene lost 10 bases, with 14 bases spanning the gap. Germline V gene lookup returns CDR1 SSHAT and CDR2 FNYEAQ (reference sequence). The length of the CDR3 is 13 residues. CDR3 sequence: CASSRLFTEELFF. As DNA, the CDR3 is TGTGCCAGCAGCAGACTGTTCACGGAGGAGCTGTTTTTT.